The 21 T cell receptor beta chains below all came from one sample that was sequenced in a study of CD8+CD57+ T cells in acquired aplastic anemia (dated by TCRdb to the late 2010s). The sequencer listed for this sample is Illumina HiSeq 2000. Genomic DNA served as template for TCR beta VDJ combination and CDR3 sequence profiling. TCRdb trimmed the raw reads at Q25, called clones with MiXCR and kept productive beta chains. CDR3 protein sequences are deduplicated, and each keeps its most common genes and DNA. The sample table shows some 240,000 distinct CDR3 sequences, and 34% are seen once. Clones ranked in the top ten supply 0.9% to 1.2% of the sample. The sequenced material came from sorted CD4+, CD8+, or CD8+CD57+ T cells (not recorded which) from PBMCs. These receptors were taken from a human donor in good health, serving as a control.

The table lists this clonotype with many counts. This chain links TRBV2 with TRBJ1-1; D is unresolved. This CDR3 spans 13 amino acids. CDR1 is SNHLY and CDR2 is FYNNEI in the germline V gene. V dropped 9 bases and J dropped 1 base, with 12 bases sitting between them. CDR3 bases: TGTGCCAGTTGCTGGGAGACGAACACTGAAGCTTTCTTT. It specifies CASCWETNTEAFF.

This chain links TRBV7-3 with TRBJ2-1, with TRBD2 matching over 9 bases. V dropped 1 base and J dropped 2; count of bases not matched to a gene: 3. CDR1 and CDR2 (germline): SGHTA, FQGTGA. CDR3 length: 16 amino acids. CDR3 protein: CASSLKAGGPYNEQFF. CDR3 bases: TGTGCCAGCAGCTTAAAGGCGGGGGGGCCCTACAATGAGCAGTTCTTC.

This chain uses TRBV10-3 with TRBJ1-1; the match to TRBD1 covers 7 bases. V trimming: 6 bases; J trimming: 8 bases; junction bases outside the gene matches: 15. This CDR3 contains 15 residues. CDR1 ENHRY and CDR2 SYGVKD come from the germline V gene. The CDR3 coding sequence is TGTGCCATCAGCCGAAACACAGGGGCGGGACCCGAAGCTTTCTTT. Protein: CAISRNTGAGPEAFF.

On this clonotype: At one of its ends the junction is not consistent with the germline gene, which may arise from a read error. The rearrangement links TRBV7-9 to TRBJ1-1; D unresolved. Germline V lookup: CDR1 SEHNR, CDR2 FQNEAQ (reference sequence). The CDR3 has 12 residues. The DNA for the CDR3 is TGTGCCAGCAGCTATCCGGGTGCCGGCGCTCTCTTT. It translates to CASSYPGAGALF.

This clonotype was seen many times. The chain employs TRBV24-1 and TRBJ1-4; 7 bases fit TRBD1. V gave up 3 bases and J gave up 8 bases; unmatched junction bases: 11. The germline V gene has CDR1 KGHDR and CDR2 SFDVKD. CDR3 length: 16 amino acids. The CDR3 spells CATSDPAGQEEEKLFF. The CDR3 nucleotides read TGTGCCACCAGTGATCCAGCAGGACAGGAAGAGGAAAAACTGTTTTTT.

In its sample, this clonotype was seen many times. DNA of the CDR3: TGTGCCAGCAATAGAGCGGGGCCCTACAATGAGCAGTTCTTC. Its translation: CASNRAGPYNEQFF. The V and J genes are TRBV25-1 and TRBJ2-1; 7 positions match TRBD2. This CDR3 comprises 14 residues. The V and J ends lost 7 bases and 2 bases, in that order; junction bases with no gene match: 5. Germline assignment: CDR1 MGHDK and CDR2 SYGVNS.

The V call is TRBV2, the J call TRBJ2-7; 11 nucleotides line up with TRBD2. With 4 bases clipped from V and 6 bases from J, the junction kept 8 bases outside the gene matches. Germline values: CDR1 SNHLY, CDR2 FYNNEI. The CDR3 loop spans 15 amino acids. The CDR3 bases are TGTGCCAGCAGTGGAATGGGACTAGCGGCAGGCGAGCAGTACTTC. It yields the protein CASSGMGLAAGEQYF.

This clonotype has a handful of counts. This chain joins TRBV11-2 and TRBJ1-1; D is perhaps TRBD1 (5 bases). CDR3 size: 15 residues. Trimming took 5 bases from V and 1 from J, leaving 14 bases between them. Germline values: CDR1 SGHAT, CDR2 FQNNGV. Here the CDR3 reads CASSKNRGGNTEAFF. CDR3 DNA: TGTGCCAGCAGCAAAAACCGGGGCGGGAACACTGAAGCTTTCTTT.

This clonotype was seen a handful of times. This chain joins TRBV5-1 and TRBJ1-1, with 8 nucleotides matching TRBD1. V was pared by 6 bases and J by 2 bases, with 9 bases of the junction left unmatched. This CDR3 has 15 amino acids. CDR1 is SGHRS and CDR2 is YFSETQ in the germline V gene. The DNA for the CDR3 is TGCGCCAGCACCATCGGGACAGGTAGAAACACTGAAGCTTTCTTT. Its protein is CASTIGTGRNTEAFF. The full variable domain, rest sourced from reference TRBV5-1 and TRBJ1-1, is KAGVTQTPRYLIKTRGQQVTLSCSPISGHRSVSWYQQTPGQGLQFLFEYFSETQRNKGNFPGRFSGRQFSNSRSEMNVSTLELGDSALYLCASTIGTGRNTEAFFGQGTRLTVV.

This clonotype appeared a single time. A much more abundant neighbour one base away suggests this may be a read error. The chain joins TRBV7-3 to TRBJ1-1; 7 bases are a match to TRBD1. The V gene's germline CDR1 is SGHTA and CDR2 FQGTGA. CDR3 length: 15 residues. CDR3 residues: CAGSLRAGGGAEAFF. CDR3 sequence (DNA): TGTGCCGGCAGCTTAAGGGCAGGGGGTGGTGCTGAAGCTTTCTTT.

In its sample, this clonotype was seen once. V gene TRBV2 combines with J gene TRBJ1-6; 11 bases are shared with TRBD1. The CDR3 has 15 residues. Germline loops: CDR1 SNHLY, CDR2 FYNNEI. The trim removed 8 bases at V and 10 bases at J, leaving 10 bases unmatched. The CDR3 nucleotides are TGTGCCAGCGGAGGACAGGACAGGGGGCTGTCACCCCTCCACTTT. It encodes CASGGQDRGLSPLHF.

The chain carries TRBV6-5 and TRBJ1-2, with D maybe TRBD1 (5 bases). The CDR3 spans 16 residues. Germline-derived CDR1 and CDR2 are MNHEY and SVGAGI. Trimming stripped 0 bases from V and 4 bases from J, with 15 bases between. The CDR3, as DNA: TGTGCCAGCAGTTACTCGGGCGGGGCAGGGAGCTATGGCTACACCTTC. This translates into CASSYSGGAGSYGYTF.

This clonotype showed up many times. The chain recombines TRBV7-7 with TRBJ2-5; TRBD1 matches at 9 bases. Germline trimming cut 4 bases from V and 2 bases from J; bases unmatched to any gene: 8. The CDR3 is made up of 16 amino acids. Germline V gives CDR1 SSHAT, CDR2 FNYEAQ (reference sequence). CDR3 in amino acids: CASSSTGGLGQETQYF. The CDR3 coding sequence is TGTGCCAGCAGCTCTACAGGGGGCTTAGGACAAGAGACCCAGTACTTC. The full variable domain, its missing parts supplied by reference TRBV7-7 and TRBJ2-5, is GAGVSQSPRYKVTKRGQDVTLRCDPISSHATLYWYQQALGQGPEFLTYFNYEAQPDKSGLPSDRFSAERPEGSISTLTIQRTEQRDSAMYRCASSSTGGLGQETQYFGPGTRLLVL.

Many counts were recorded for this clonotype. The V gene is TRBV10-3, the J gene TRBJ1-4, with a weak D call TRBD1 (6 bases). Germline CDR1 is ENHRY and CDR2 is SYGVKD. V lost 6 bases and J lost 7, with 15 bases in between. The CDR3 runs 14 residues. This CDR3 is CAIRAGGHSEKLFF. The CDR3 bases are TGTGCCATCAGAGCCGGGGGGCACAGTGAAAAACTGTTTTTT.

In its sample, this clonotype was seen a few times. The gene calls are TRBV2 and TRBJ2-5, with 7 bases that match TRBD1. CDR1 is SNHLY, CDR2 FYNNEI, per germline. The CDR3 consists of 13 residues. V was pared by 3 bases and J by 3 bases, with 1 base of the junction left unmatched. The CDR3 nucleotides are TGTGCCAGCAGTGATGACAGGGAAGAGACCCAGTACTTC. Translating it yields CASSDDREETQYF.

On this clonotype itself: One end of the junction varies from germline; a read error may be responsible. The CDR3 loop is CSVARTGVQNVQYF. CDR3 coding DNA: TGCAGCGTTGCCAGAACAGGGGTGCAAAACGTTCAGTACTTC. This chain connects TRBV29-1 to TRBJ2-4; 7 nucleotides agree with TRBD1. There are 14 residues in the CDR3. CDR1 is SQVTM and CDR2 is ANQGSEA in the germline V gene.

This chain connects TRBV6-1 to TRBJ1-1, with D unclear. Trimming pared 2 bases from V and 6 bases from J, leaving 13 bases between. The germline gives CDR1 MNHNS, CDR2 SASEGT. The CDR3 loop spans 14 amino acids. The CDR3 DNA follows: TGTGCCAGCAGTGAACGTCAGCTTAAGGCTGAAGCTTTCTTT. This sequence encodes CASSERQLKAEAFF.

As regards this clonotype: The junction shows a germline mismatch at one end, possibly a read error. The rearrangement joins TRBV6-5 to TRBJ2-1; TRBD1 might be the D (6 bases). The CDR3 spans 15 residues. CDR1 and CDR2 (germline): MNHEY, SVGAGI. The CDR3 protein is CASSAVGTSYSEQFF. The DNA for the CDR3 is TGTGCCAGCAGCGCCGTCGGGACATCCTACAGTGAGCAGTTCTTC.

This clonotype was detected ten times or more. The rearrangement links TRBV7-6 to TRBJ1-5; TRBD1 matches at 9 bases. The CDR3 contains 13 residues. The ends lost 6 bases at V and 5 bases at J; junction bases unmatched: 2. Germline CDR1 and CDR2: SGHVS and FNYEAQ. This chain's CDR3 is CASSWDRDQPQHF. CDR3 sequence (DNA): TGTGCCAGCAGTTGGGACAGGGATCAGCCCCAGCATTTT. The variable domain in full, with the rest retrieved from reference TRBV7-6 and TRBJ1-5, is GAGVSQSPRYKVTKRGQDVALRCDPISGHVSLYWYRQALGQGPEFLTYFNYEAQQDKSGLPNDRFSAERPEGSISTLTIQRTEQRDSAMYRCASSWDRDQPQHFGDGTRLSIL.

The rearrangement links TRBV19 to TRBJ1-1; D may be TRBD1 (5 bases). The CDR3 spans 13 residues. Per germline, CDR1 LNHDA and CDR2 SQIVND (reference sequence). V dropped 7 bases and J dropped 7 bases, with 16 bases sitting between them. The CDR3 sequence is CASTLGQMGEAFF. In nucleotides, the CDR3 is TGTGCCAGTACCCTGGGGCAGATGGGTGAAGCTTTCTTT.

This clonotype showed up just a few times. For the CDR3, the DNA is TGTGCCAGCCAGCGTGCGGAGGTGTATCAGCCCCAGCATTTT. Its translation: CASQRAEVYQPQHF. The chain carries TRBV19 and TRBJ1-5, with no clear D. Germline CDR1 and CDR2: LNHDA and SQIVND (reference sequence). The CDR3 extends over 14 amino acids. Trimming shortened V by 9 bases and J by 5 bases, and 17 bases separated the two germline ends.